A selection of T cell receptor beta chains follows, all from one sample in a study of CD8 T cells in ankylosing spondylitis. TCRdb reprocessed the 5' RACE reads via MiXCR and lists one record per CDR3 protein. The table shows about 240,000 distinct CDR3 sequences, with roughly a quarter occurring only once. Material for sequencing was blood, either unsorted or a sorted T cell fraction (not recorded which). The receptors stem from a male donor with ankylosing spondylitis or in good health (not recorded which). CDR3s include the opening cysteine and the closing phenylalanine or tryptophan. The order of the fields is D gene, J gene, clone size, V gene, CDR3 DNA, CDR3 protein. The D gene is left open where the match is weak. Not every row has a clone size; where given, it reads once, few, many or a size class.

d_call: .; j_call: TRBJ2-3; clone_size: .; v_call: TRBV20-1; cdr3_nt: TGCAGTGCACAAACAGGGTTCGGTGCAGATACGCAGTATTTT; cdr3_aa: CSAQTGFGADTQYF
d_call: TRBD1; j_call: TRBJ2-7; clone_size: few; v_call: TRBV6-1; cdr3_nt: TGTGCCAGCAGACTAACGGGACAGGGGGCTTACGAGCAGTACTTC; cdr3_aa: CASRLTGQGAYEQYF
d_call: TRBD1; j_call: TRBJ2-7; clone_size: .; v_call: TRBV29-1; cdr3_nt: TGCAGCGTTCTTCGGACAGGCCCTCAGCAGTACTTC; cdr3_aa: CSVLRTGPQQYF
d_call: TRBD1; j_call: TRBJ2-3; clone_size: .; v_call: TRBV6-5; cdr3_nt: TGTGCCAGCAGTTACGAGGGGGCCGTATCAGATACGCAGTATTTT; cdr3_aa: CASSYEGAVSDTQYF
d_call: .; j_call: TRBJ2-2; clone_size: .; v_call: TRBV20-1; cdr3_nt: TGCAGTGCTAGTGCGGGGGCGGGCGGGGAGCTGTTTTTT; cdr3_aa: CSASAGAGGELFF
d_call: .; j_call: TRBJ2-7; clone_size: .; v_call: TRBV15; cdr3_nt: TGTGCCACCAGCAGAGATGCGTGGGGAGACAGGTCCTACGAGCAGTACTTC; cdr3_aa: CATSRDAWGDRSYEQYF
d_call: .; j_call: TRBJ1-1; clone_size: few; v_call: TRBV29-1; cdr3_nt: TGCAGCGTTTACAGGGTCGACACTGAAGCTTTCTTT; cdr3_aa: CSVYRVDTEAFF
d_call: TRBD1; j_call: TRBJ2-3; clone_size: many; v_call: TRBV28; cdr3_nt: TGTGCCAGCAGTCTAGCCGTCGGGACAGGGGCCGATACGCAGTATTTT; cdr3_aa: CASSLAVGTGADTQYF
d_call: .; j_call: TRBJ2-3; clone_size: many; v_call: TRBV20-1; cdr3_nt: TGCAGTGCTAAGTGGGGGGGCCCAGATACGCAGTATTTT; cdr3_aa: CSAKWGGPDTQYF
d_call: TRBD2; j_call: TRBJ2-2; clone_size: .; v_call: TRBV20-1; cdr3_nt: TGCAGTGCCCGACCGAGGACTAGGTCCGCCGGGGAGCTGTTTTTT; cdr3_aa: CSARPRTRSAGELFF
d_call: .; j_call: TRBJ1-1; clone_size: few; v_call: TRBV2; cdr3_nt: TGTGCCAGCGGGGCGGGACACCGGGACACTGAAGCTTTCTTT; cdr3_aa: CASGAGHRDTEAFF
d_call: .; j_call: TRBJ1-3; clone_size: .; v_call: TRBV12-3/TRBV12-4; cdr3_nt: TGTGCCAGCAGTTTACTGGGGGCAGGAAACACCATATATTTT; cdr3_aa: CASSLLGAGNTIYF
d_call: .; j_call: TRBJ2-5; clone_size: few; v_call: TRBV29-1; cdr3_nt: TGCAGCGCCGGAGGAGTAGCTGGGGCCCAGTACTTC; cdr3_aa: CSAGGVAGAQYF
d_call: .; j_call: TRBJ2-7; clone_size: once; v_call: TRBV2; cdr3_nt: TGTGCCAGCAGTGAACGGACGGTAACCTACGAGCAGTACTTC; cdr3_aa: CASSERTVTYEQYF
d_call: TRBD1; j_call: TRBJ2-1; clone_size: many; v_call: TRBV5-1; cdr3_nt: TGCGCCAGCAGCGGGGACAGGAAGGTCAATGAGCAGTTCTTC; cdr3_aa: CASSGDRKVNEQFF
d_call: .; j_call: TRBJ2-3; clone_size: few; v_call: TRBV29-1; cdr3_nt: TGCAGCGTTGAATGGCGGGCAGATACGCAGTATTTT; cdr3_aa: CSVEWRADTQYF
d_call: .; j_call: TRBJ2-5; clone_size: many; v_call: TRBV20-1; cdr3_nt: TGCAGTGCCCCTCGTGGGGGCCAAGAGACCCAGTACTTC; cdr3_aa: CSAPRGGQETQYF
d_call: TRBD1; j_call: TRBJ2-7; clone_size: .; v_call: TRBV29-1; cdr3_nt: TGCAGCGTGACGCGACAGGGGGCTATGTACGAGCAGTACTTC; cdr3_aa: CSVTRQGAMYEQYF
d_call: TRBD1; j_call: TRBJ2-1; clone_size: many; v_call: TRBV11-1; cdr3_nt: TGTGCCAGCAGCCGTAACAGGGGGCCCATCCATGAGCAGTTCTTC; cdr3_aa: CASSRNRGPIHEQFF
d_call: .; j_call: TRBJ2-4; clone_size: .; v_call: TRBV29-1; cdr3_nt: TGCAGCGTTGCAGGGGGGACTAGCAAAAACATTCAGTACTTC; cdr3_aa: CSVAGGTSKNIQYF
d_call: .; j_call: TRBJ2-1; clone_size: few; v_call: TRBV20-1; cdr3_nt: TGCAGTGCTCAAGGGGGGAGCTCCTACAATGAGCAGTTCTTC; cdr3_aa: CSAQGGSSYNEQFF
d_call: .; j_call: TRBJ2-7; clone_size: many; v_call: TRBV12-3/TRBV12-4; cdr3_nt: TGTGCCAGCAGTCGACAATTGAGTGCCTACGAGCAGTACTTC; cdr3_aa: CASSRQLSAYEQYF